This T cell receptor beta chain was captured in a study of cytomegalovirus exposure and HLA in healthy donors. V was clipped by 6 bases and J by 6 bases, with 9 bases between them. Germline lookup yields CDR1 MGHRA and CDR2 YSYEKL. This CDR3 comprises 12 residues. Profiled with immunoSEQ multiplex PCR; TCRdb holds only in-frame clones, not every one. The sample contains around 220,000 clones, around nine tenths of which appear only once. The validation cohort, a group of 120 subjects, included the donors and was separate from the roughly 700-subject first cohort. The chain uses TRBV4-1 and TRBJ2-1, with D maybe TRBD2 (6 bases). Specimen: PBMCs. This sequence originates from a woman aged 18-30 years in good health and CMV-seronegative. The CDR3 DNA sequence: TGCGCCAGCAGTGCGGGATCCAATGAGCAGTTCTTC. Translation: CASSAGSNEQFF.